The 10 T cell receptor beta chains presented below share a single source sample, sequenced in a study of T-cell reconstitution after alpha-beta-depleted transplantation in children (TCRdb year 2016). In light of the paper, this sample's treatment or condition label describes: allogeneic hematopoietic cell transplantation with graft depleted of TCRalphabeta T cells and CD19 B cells. Library preparation employed PCR. Sequencing relied on an Illumina HiSeq 2500. TCR libraries were prepared with molecular barcoding, using unique molecular identifiers to normalize TCRbeta repertoire quantification. The public reads were reprocessed in TCRdb via fastp at Q25 and MiXCR, keeping in-frame beta chains. For every CDR3 protein sequence, its rows merge into one entry that carries the most common genes and DNA. Recorded for this sample are hundreds of thousands of distinct CDR3 sequences; roughly 23% of them occurred a single time. The ten biggest clones cover 13% to 15% of the sample.

Sequences were derived from PBMCs, mostly from graft donor cells, sampled 360 days after TCRalphabeta/CD19-depleted stem cell transplant. Receptors were obtained from a boy younger than two who had a stem cell transplant for acute myeloid leukemia, so the T cells may come from the graft donor.

This clonotype was counted only a few times. This sequence joins TRBV20-1 and TRBJ2-3, with a tentative D call TRBD2 (6 bases). The length of the CDR3 is 16 residues. Trimming took 1 base from V and 2 from J, leaving 16 bases between them. Germline V CDR1 and CDR2: DFQATT, SNEGSKA (reference sequence). The CDR3: CSARVYIGGFTDTQYF. For the CDR3, the DNA is TGCAGTGCTAGAGTGTACATCGGGGGATTCACAGATACGCAGTATTTT.

The J gene is TRBJ2-2, the V gene TRBV9; 10 bases are shared with TRBD2. The CDR3 runs 17 residues. V shed 4 bases and J 3 bases; nucleotides not matched to a gene: 9. Germline-derived CDR1 and CDR2 are SGDLS and YYNGEE. The DNA of the CDR3 is TGTGCCAGCAGCTTACCGCTAGGACTAGCGGACACCGGGGAGCTGTTTTTT. This translates into CASSLPLGLADTGELFF.

This clonotype was detected a few times. CDR3 sequence: CASSQNMGGDNEQFF. In DNA form, the CDR3 reads TGCGCCAGCAGCCAGAATATGGGGGGGGACAATGAGCAGTTCTTC. The chain combines TRBV4-1 with TRBJ2-1, with 7 bases identical to TRBD2. V was clipped by 3 bases and J by 5 bases; unmatched bases: 7. The CDR3 extends over 15 amino acids. Looked up from germline, CDR1 is MGHRA and CDR2 is YSYEKL.

This rearrangement joins TRBV12-3 or TRBV12-4 to TRBJ1-1, with 11 bases matching TRBD1. With V trimmed by 6 bases and J by 12 bases, 6 bases remained unmatched. This CDR3 spans 12 amino acids. CDR3: CASRGTGGETFF. CDR3 sequence (DNA): TGTGCCAGCAGGGGGACAGGGGGGGAGACTTTCTTT.

The V call is TRBV7-8, the J call TRBJ1-1; no clear D gene. Trimming left V 1 base short and J 5 bases short, with 11 bases between. Germline V gives CDR1 SGHVS, CDR2 FQNEAQ. The CDR3 consists of 14 residues. CDR3 in DNA: TGTGCCAGCAGCTTAGTTCTAGGCCCAACTGAAGCTTTCTTT. This sequence encodes CASSLVLGPTEAFF. Full variable domain (missing parts from reference TRBV7-8 and TRBJ1-1): GAGVSQSPRYKVAKRGQDVALRCDPISGHVSLFWYQQALGQGPEFLTYFQNEAQLDKSGLPSDRFFAERPEGSVSTLKIQRTQQEDSAVYLCASSLVLGPTEAFFGQGTRLTVV.

The V call is TRBV14, the J call TRBJ2-1; 7 nucleotides line up with TRBD1. The CDR3 covers 15 residues. V lost 1 base to trimming and J lost 8 bases; unmatched junction nucleotides: 8. CDR1 and CDR2 from the germline V gene are SGHDN and FVKESK. The CDR3, as DNA: TGTGCCAGCAGCCAAGTTAAGGGGGCGCTTGATGAGCAGTTCTTC. It specifies CASSQVKGALDEQFF.

This chain uses TRBV4-2 with TRBJ2-1; 9 positions agree with TRBD1. The junction had 2 bases not matched to a gene; V was cut back by 1 base and J by 4 bases. Per germline, CDR1 LGHNA and CDR2 YNFKEQ. The CDR3 is 15 residues long. As DNA, the CDR3 is TGTGCCAGCAGCCAAGTCGGGACAGGGTACAATGAGCAGTTCTTC. As protein: CASSQVGTGYNEQFF.

J is TRBJ2-5 and V is TRBV18; D may be TRBD1 (8 bases). CDR3 size: 13 residues. V was shortened by 8 bases and J by 1 base, with 11 bases between the two germline ends. The germline V gene has CDR1 KGHSH and CDR2 LQKENI. For the CDR3, the DNA is TGTGCCAGCAGCGGGACAGGCCAAGAGACCCAGTACTTC. It encodes CASSGTGQETQYF.

The J gene is TRBJ2-7, the V gene TRBV20-1; 8 positions agree with TRBD1. Losses at the gene ends were 0 bases for V and 2 bases for J; bases not matched to a gene: 6. Germline CDR1 DFQATT, CDR2 SNEGSKA (reference sequence). This CDR3 has 15 residues. The CDR3, as DNA: TGCAGTGCTAGAGATTCAGGACAGGGCACCTACGAGCAGTACTTC. Its protein is CSARDSGQGTYEQYF.

CDR3 residues: CASSTKGQGQETQYF. The CDR3 region has the DNA TGCGCCAGCAGCACCAAGGGACAGGGCCAAGAGACCCAGTACTTC. The V call is TRBV5-1, the J call TRBJ2-5, with 9 bases fitting TRBD1. This CDR3 is built from 15 residues. The V gene's germline CDR1 is SGHRS and CDR2 YFSETQ. V dropped 4 bases and J dropped 1; count of bases not matched to a gene: 5.